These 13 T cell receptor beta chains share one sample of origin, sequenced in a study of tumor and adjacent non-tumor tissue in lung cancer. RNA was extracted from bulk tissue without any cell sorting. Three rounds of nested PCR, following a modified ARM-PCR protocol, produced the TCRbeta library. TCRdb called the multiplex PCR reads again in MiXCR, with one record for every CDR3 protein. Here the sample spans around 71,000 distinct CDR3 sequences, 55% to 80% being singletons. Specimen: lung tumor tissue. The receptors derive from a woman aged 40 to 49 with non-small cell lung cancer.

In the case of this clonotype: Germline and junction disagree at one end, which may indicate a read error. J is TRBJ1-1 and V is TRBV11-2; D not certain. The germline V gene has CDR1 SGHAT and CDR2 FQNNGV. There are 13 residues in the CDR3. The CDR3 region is CANSPVGVTEAFF. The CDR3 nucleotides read TGTGCCAACAGCCCTGTGGGCGTCACTGAAGCTTTCTTT.

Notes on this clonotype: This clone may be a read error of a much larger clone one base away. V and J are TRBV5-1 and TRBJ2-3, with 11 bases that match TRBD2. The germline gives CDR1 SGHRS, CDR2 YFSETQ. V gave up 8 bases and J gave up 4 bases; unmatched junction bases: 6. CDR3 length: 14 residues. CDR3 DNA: TGCGCCAGAAGCGTAGCGGGGGGGCCAGATACGCAGTATTTT. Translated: CARSVAGGPDTQYF.

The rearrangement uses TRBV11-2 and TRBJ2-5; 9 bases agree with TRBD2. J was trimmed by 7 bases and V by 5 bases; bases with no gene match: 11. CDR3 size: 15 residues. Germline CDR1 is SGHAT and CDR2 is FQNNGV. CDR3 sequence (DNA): TGTGCCAGCAGCCGCACCACTAGCGGGCGGGGGACCCAGTACTTC. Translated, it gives CASSRTTSGRGTQYF.

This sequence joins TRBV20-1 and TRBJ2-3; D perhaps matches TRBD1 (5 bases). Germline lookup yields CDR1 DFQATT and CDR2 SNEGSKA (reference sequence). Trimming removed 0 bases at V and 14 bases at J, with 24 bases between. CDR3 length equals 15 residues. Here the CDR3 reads CSARDPTGPTDMRYF. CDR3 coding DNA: TGCAGTGCTAGAGATCCAACAGGACCCACAGATATGCGGTATTTT.

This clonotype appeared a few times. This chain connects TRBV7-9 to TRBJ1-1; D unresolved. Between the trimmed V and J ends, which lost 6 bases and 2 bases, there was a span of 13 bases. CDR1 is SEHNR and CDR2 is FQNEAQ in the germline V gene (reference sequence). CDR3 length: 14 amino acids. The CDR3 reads CASRVSAGNTEAFF. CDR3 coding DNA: TGTGCCAGCAGGGTCTCGGCGGGTAACACTGAAGCTTTCTTT.

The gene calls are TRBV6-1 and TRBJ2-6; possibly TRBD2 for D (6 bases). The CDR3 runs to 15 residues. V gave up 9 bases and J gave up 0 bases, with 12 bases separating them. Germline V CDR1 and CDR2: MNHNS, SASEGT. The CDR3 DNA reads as TGTGCCAGGAGGATGGGGGGCTCTGGGGCCAACGTCCTGACTTTC. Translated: CARRMGGSGANVLTF.

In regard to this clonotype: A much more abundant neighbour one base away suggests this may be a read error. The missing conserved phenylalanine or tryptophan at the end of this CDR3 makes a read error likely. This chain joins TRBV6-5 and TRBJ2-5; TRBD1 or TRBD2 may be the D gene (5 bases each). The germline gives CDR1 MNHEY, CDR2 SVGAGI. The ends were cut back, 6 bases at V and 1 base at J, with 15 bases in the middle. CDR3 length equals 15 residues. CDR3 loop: CASSDRGAPQETQYL. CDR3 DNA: TGTGCCAGCAGCGACAGAGGGGCCCCCCAAGAGACCCAGTACTTA.

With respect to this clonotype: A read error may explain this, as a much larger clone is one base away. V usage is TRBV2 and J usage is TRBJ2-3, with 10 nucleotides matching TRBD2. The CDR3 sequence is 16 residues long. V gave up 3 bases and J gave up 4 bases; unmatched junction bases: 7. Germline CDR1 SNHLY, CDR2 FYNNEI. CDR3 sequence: CASSEQGTSVPDTQYF. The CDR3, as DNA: TGTGCCAGCAGTGAGCAGGGGACTAGCGTTCCAGATACGCAGTATTTT.

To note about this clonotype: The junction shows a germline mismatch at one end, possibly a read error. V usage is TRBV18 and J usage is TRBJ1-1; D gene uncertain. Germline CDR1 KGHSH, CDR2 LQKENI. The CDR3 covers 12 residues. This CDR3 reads CTSSPSNTEAFF. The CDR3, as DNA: TGTACCAGCTCGCCATCGAACACTGAAGCTTTCTTT.

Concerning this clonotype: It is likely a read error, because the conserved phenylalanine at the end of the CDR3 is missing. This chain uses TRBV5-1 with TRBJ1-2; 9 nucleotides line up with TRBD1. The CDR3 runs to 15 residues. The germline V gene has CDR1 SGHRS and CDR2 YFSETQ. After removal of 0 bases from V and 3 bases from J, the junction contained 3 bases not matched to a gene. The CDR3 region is CASSLGRDRDYGYTL. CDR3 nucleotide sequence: TGCGCCAGCAGCTTGGGTCGGGACAGGGACTATGGCTACACCTTA.

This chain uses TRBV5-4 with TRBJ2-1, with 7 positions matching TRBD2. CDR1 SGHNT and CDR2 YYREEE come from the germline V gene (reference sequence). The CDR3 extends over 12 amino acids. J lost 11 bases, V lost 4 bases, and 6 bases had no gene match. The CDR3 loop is CASSTTSYKQFF. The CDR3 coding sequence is TGTGCCAGCAGCACGACTAGCTATAAGCAGTTCTTC.

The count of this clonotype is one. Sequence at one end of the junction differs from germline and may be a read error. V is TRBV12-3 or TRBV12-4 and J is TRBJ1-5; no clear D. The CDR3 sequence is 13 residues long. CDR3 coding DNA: TGCGCCAGAAGTTCCTACCTCTATCAGCCCCAGCATTTT. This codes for CARSSYLYQPQHF.

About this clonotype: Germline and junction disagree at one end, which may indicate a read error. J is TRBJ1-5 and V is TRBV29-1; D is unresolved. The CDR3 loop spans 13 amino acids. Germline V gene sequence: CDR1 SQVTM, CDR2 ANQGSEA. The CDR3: CSVVSRGNQPQHF. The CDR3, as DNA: TGCAGTGTTGTGTCAAGGGGCAATCAGCCCCAGCATTTT.